This paragraph covers one T cell receptor beta chain sequence. CDR3 length: 15 residues. Germline CDR1 SGHDN, CDR2 FVKESK. The V gene lost 4 bases and the J gene lost 1 base, with 12 bases spanning the gap. TCRdb re-analysed the 5' RACE reads in MiXCR, keeping a single row per CDR3 protein. The sample carries a few hundred thousand distinct CDR3 sequences, around 21% recorded once. This specimen comes from a study of T cells after yellow fever vaccination. This TCR was recovered from a man in his thirties or forties who received the YFV17D yellow fever vaccine. V is TRBV14 and J is TRBJ2-3; no definite D call. The source material was PBMCs, sampled 15 days after the yellow fever booster vaccination. This CDR3 reads CASSLIAAGTDTQYF. CDR3 bases: TGTGCCAGCAGCCTAATAGCTGCCGGCACAGATACGCAGTATTTT.